What follows are 8 T cell receptor beta chains derived from one specimen sequenced in a study of shared clonotypes between healthy human individuals (dated by TCRdb to 2018 to 2021). To prepare the library, the immunoSEQ multiplex PCR assay was applied. The source is immuneACCESS, and TCRdb retained only in-frame sequences with V and J called. Part of the clones is not carried over; for the studies checked, unresolved V genes explain less than half of this, and the remainder is unexplained. This sample gives roughly 2.2 million clones in total; 90% to 95% of them show up just once. The ten most abundant clones make up 0.39% of the sample. The sample consisted of naive CD4+ T cells from PBMCs. The sample's cell subset or site, from its label and the paper: CD45RA+ positively selected. These receptors all come from a man aged 18 to 29 in good health. Some clones in this sample may be carry-over from other donors' samples.

The rearrangement links TRBV10-3 to TRBJ2-2; TRBD1 is a possible D gene (6 bases). Germline V CDR1 and CDR2: ENHRY, SYGVKD. V dropped 6 bases and J dropped 1 base, with 9 bases sitting between them. The CDR3 contains 14 residues. CDR3: CAISQTGNTGELFF. The CDR3 region has the DNA TGTGCCATCAGCCAGACAGGGAACACCGGGGAGCTGTTTTTT.

The chain recombines TRBV5-8 with TRBJ2-3; the D gene is possibly TRBD1 (6 bases). Germline V lookup: CDR1 SGHTS, CDR2 YDEGEE. Trimming took 2 bases from V and 6 from J, leaving 13 bases between them. The CDR3 covers 14 residues. CDR3 coding DNA: TGTGCCAGCAGCTTTGTAGGGGGTAGGGATACGCAGTATTTT. Amino acid sequence: CASSFVGGRDTQYF.

To note about this clone: This CDR3 is also generated by other DNA sequences in the sample. The V and J genes are TRBV30 and TRBJ2-3, with TRBD2 matching 10 bases. J lost 3 bases, V lost 4 bases, and 1 base had no gene match. CDR3 length: 13 amino acids. Germline CDR1 GTSNPN, CDR2 SVGIG (reference sequence). CDR3 residues: CAWTSGSTDTQYF. CDR3 in DNA: TGTGCCTGGACTAGCGGGAGTACAGATACGCAGTATTTT. The variable domain in full, completed from reference TRBV30 and TRBJ2-3, reads SQTIHQWPATLVQPVGSPLSLECTVEGTSNPNLYWYRQAAGRGLQLLFYSVGIGQISSEVPQNLSASRPQDRQFILSSKKLLLSDSGFYLCAWTSGSTDTQYFGPGTRLTVL.

The chain uses TRBV5-1 and TRBJ2-6; no reliable D call. Germline CDR1 and CDR2: SGHRS and YFSETQ. This CDR3 spans 16 amino acids. V lost 3 bases, J lost 0 bases, and 10 bases lay in between. CDR3 DNA: TGCGCCAGCAGCTCCACCAGGCTCTCTGGGGCCAACGTCCTGACTTTC. It translates to CASSSTRLSGANVLTF.

The genes are TRBV10-3 and TRBJ2-3; no clear D gene. The CDR3 spans 17 residues. V lost 0 bases, J lost 0 bases, and 13 bases lay in between. In germline, CDR1 is ENHRY, CDR2 SYGVKD. The CDR3 is CAISESSSASSTDTQYF. In nucleotides, the CDR3 is TGTGCCATCAGTGAGTCGAGCAGCGCCTCGAGCACAGATACGCAGTATTTT.

This chain links TRBV28 with TRBJ2-5; D possibly corresponds to TRBD2 (5 bases). Trimming took off 7 bases at V and 14 bases at J, with 23 bases between the two ends. The CDR3 spans 13 residues. CDR1 is MDHEN and CDR2 is SYDVKM in the germline V gene. DNA for the CDR3: TGTGCCAGCATGGTTACAAAAACGGGATTAATCTACTTC. The encoded protein is CASMVTKTGLIYF.

This rearrangement joins TRBV7-9 to TRBJ1-2, with unresolved D. Trimming cost V 1 base and J 5 bases, with 11 bases left between them. The CDR3 consists of 14 residues. Germline CDR1 reads SEHNR; CDR2 reads FQNEAQ (reference sequence). Written as DNA, the CDR3 is TGTGCCAGCAGCTTAGGTGCAGAAGTATATGGCTACACCTTC. Protein: CASSLGAEVYGYTF.

The chain recombines TRBV9 with TRBJ1-2, with 7 bases aligning to TRBD1. The V gene end was trimmed by 3 bases and the J gene end by 3 bases; junction bases not matched to a gene: 5. Germline V gene sequence: CDR1 SGDLS, CDR2 YYNGEE. This CDR3 has 14 amino acids. CDR3 in amino acids: CASSEGQKYYGYTF. CDR3 bases: TGTGCCAGCAGCGAGGGACAGAAATACTATGGCTACACCTTC.